The clone carrying this T cell receptor (beta chain) was found a few times. The antigen remains undetermined. The CDR3 end shows no conserved phenylalanine or tryptophan, and so a read error is likely. Active ophthalmopathy (CAS at least 3, NOSPECS at least 4), lasting under 3 months. Serum thyroxine and TRAb, along with clinical symptoms, thyroid ultrasound and orbital computed tomography, were what diagnosis relied on. The PBMC fraction was derived from around 9.5 ml of fresh peripheral blood. This sample was taken from a study of Graves' ophthalmopathy and Graves' hyperthyroidism. Study-level points and caveats: With around 69% sensitivity and approximately 72% specificity, the model predicted ophthalmopathy progression.

Germline V gene data show CDR1 as MNHEY and CDR2 as SVGEGT. Trimming removed 4 bases from V and 8 bases from J, with 20 bases in between. This CDR3 spans 16 amino acids. Amplification from RNA transcripts yielded the TCR beta CDR3 regions. The workflow started with a first-round RT-PCR run with HTBI primers and then moved on to a second-round multiplex PCR. TCRdb re-called the multiplex PCR reads through MiXCR, storing one row per CDR3 protein. The sample yields almost 400,000 distinct CDR3 sequences, about 18% seen once. The sequence derives from a woman aged 18-30 years with Graves' ophthalmopathy. This chain joins TRBV6-2 or TRBV6-3 and TRBJ2-2, with a tentative D call TRBD2 (5 bases). The specimen was peripheral blood. This chain's CDR3 is CASSSSLLGRTGELFC. The CDR3 DNA reads as TGTGCCAGCAGTTCTTCCCTGCTGGGTCGGACTGGGGAGCTGTTTTGT.